The rows below give T cell receptor beta chains drawn from one sample of a study of blood T cell repertoires in COVID-19. The protocol was immunoSEQ multiplex PCR, while the TCRdb copy is restricted to in-frame clones and leaves out a portion. The sample lists about 25,000 clones, around 88% occurring once. Sequencing input: peripheral blood. Receptor source: a man aged 65 to 79 with acute or convalescent COVID-19. Each CDR3 is given with its conserved first and last residue.

v_call,cdr3_length,cdr3_aa
TRBV3-1/TRBV3-2,14,CASSLQGVRYEQYF
TRBV19,16,CASSMGLAGVSETQYF
TRBV3-1/TRBV3-2,14,CASSPDGRSYEQYF
TRBV7-9,14,CASSSDRDLQPQHF
TRBV6-6,15,CASSYSAGSTDTQYF
TRBV5-1,15,CASSLAKRDTDTQYF
TRBV19,18,CASSIAFSPDYKFYGYTF
TRBV5-1,16,CASSLSEDRGNSPLHF
TRBV7-9,15,CASSLSGSLGGTQYF
TRBV11-2,14,CASSLGLSTDTQYF
TRBV6-5,13,CASSPSPNYGYTF
TRBV7-2,14,CASSPGGDQETQYF
TRBV5-1,17,CASSLAPDGSGSNEQFF
TRBV4-2,16,CASSQDPGTGRYGYTF
TRBV6-5,14,CASSRAATNEKLFF
TRBV5-4,18,CASSLTAGTGGRGAEAFF
TRBV4-3,19,CASSQDFPGTSGRLNEQFF
TRBV7-9,15,CASSLDRAGETEAFF
TRBV4-1,13,CASSQVSPYGYTF
TRBV19,15,CASSTSGTLNYGYTF
TRBV27,14,CASSLRLATGELFF
TRBV28,13,CASNGGLRTEAFF
TRBV10-3,15,CAITSRRGANSPLHF
TRBV5-6,17,CASSLGRLAGNTDTQYF
TRBV4-3,16,CASSQRRGGIDTEAFF
TRBV2,20,CASSEVLAGAAPSSTDTQYF
TRBV5-5,15,CASSRDRGRDSPLHF
TRBV28,14,CASSEVDSGNTIYF
TRBV9,16,CASSVTRDSLNTEAFF
TRBV11-2,16,CASSSLIEGRGRGYTF
TRBV29-1,12,CSAGGSLYGYTF
TRBV14,13,CASSQDQGYGYTF
TRBV20-1,11,CSAQHQETQYF
TRBV5-6,13,CASSLGSSYEQYF
TRBV5-6,15,CASSLTGTGDYEQYF
TRBV18,21,CASSPLGGLAGSASSTDTQYF
TRBV18,16,CASSPSGGGFTGELFF
TRBV7-3,13,CASSRNAGDEQYF
TRBV7-3,13,CASSWGDNSPLHF
TRBV11-3,15,CASSAGRNLEDTQYF
TRBV19,17,CASSDSMINPLTDTQYF
TRBV6-6,14,CASSLGDRVDTIYF
TRBV11-3,15,CASSLARPRTGELFF
TRBV19,16,CASRPTWTGGNSPLHF
TRBV5-1,15,CASSSGQATRGTQYF
TRBV6-5,14,CASSYSRSNQPQHF
TRBV10-3,13,CAISEDRNQPQHF
TRBV12-3/TRBV12-4,13,CASRRVPNTEAFF
TRBV7-6,14,CASSLTSGYNEQFF
TRBV5-4,15,CASTTGTSGYNEQFF
TRBV3-1/TRBV3-2,20,CASSQDNRRREEGHADTQYF
TRBV11-1,14,CASSRQGYDTEAFF
TRBV29-1,19,CSSSFRPLNIINANYGYTF
TRBV6-5,15,CASSYGDSLNYGYTF
TRBV27,11,CASGQPGTQYF
TRBV5-1,14,CASGDGQDNSPLHF
TRBV6-1,17,CASSAYTGKRINEKLFF
TRBV18,13,CASQGQDQETQYF
TRBV15,15,CATSGSGSSTGELFF